This T cell receptor beta chain was documented in a study of CD8+ T cells in alopecia areata. Overall study: The authors scored treated patients' severity by affected scalp percentage.

Looked up from germline, CDR1 is SGDLS and CDR2 is YYNGEE. This CDR3 has 13 residues. Trimming took 4 bases from V and 1 from J, leaving 7 bases between them. Study outcomes and limitations: More clonal than normal scalp was lesional scalp, particularly alopecia totalis/universalis.

As for treatment: oral pan-JAK inhibitor, 5-10 mg twice daily. Alopecia areata patients gave lesional scalp punch biopsies and peripheral blood samples. For this clone: Its antigen is undetermined.

TCR sequencing used cDNA made by reverse transcription of extracted RNA. The table came from immunoSEQ multiplex PCR; TCRdb's copy has only in-frame clones and leaves some out. The sample shows roughly 110,000 clones, around three fifths of them seen only once. The chain links TRBV9 to TRBJ2-3; TRBD2 might be the D (6 bases). This TCR was recovered from a human donor with alopecia areata. Sequenced here: CD8+ T cells sorted from blood, sampled at week 24, from a patient treated with tofacitinib. CDR3 sequence reads: CASSPSGTDTQYF. The CDR3 DNA sequence: TGTGCCAGCAGCCCTAGCGGCACAGATACGCAGTATTTT. Full variable domain (rest looked up from reference TRBV9 and TRBJ2-3): DSGVTQTPKHLITATGQRVTLRCSPRSGDLSVYWYQQSLDQGLQFLIQYYNGEERAKGNILERFSAQQFPDLHSELNLSSLELGDSALYFCASSPSGTDTQYFGPGTRLTVL.